The sequence of this T cell receptor (beta chain) was determined in a study of shared clonotypes between healthy human individuals. This CDR3 region has 15 residues. V was clipped by 3 bases and J by 6 bases; unmatched bases: 7. Germline CDR1 reads WNHNN; CDR2 reads SYGVQD (reference sequence). Replicate PCRs run on sorted subsets employed 200 ng DNA, approximately 30,000 T cell genomes. Clones were read by immunoSEQ multiplex PCR, and TCRdb kept only the in-frame ones, dropping some. Found here are about 550,000 clones, less than 97% of them singletons; the top ten hold 0.11%. CD8 cells regarded as naive lacked CD45RO, were positively chosen for CCR7, and omitted terminally differentiated effector memory CD45RA+ cells.

The receptor was isolated from a woman in her 30s in good health. Material: naive CD8+ T cells sorted from blood. V is TRBV10-1 and J is TRBJ2-7, with TRBD2 matching over 11 bases. The CDR3 spells CASSDSLAGVFEQYF. CDR3 coding DNA: TGCGCCAGCAGTGACTCACTAGCGGGAGTGTTCGAGCAGTACTTC.